This is a list of T cell receptor beta chains from one sample in a study of cytomegalovirus exposure and HLA in healthy donors. Profiling relied on immunoSEQ multiplex PCR, and the TCRdb table lists in-frame clones only, not all of them. The sample has over 90,000 clones; 60% to 75% are singletons. Sequenced: PBMCs. These receptors all stem from a man in his fifties or sixties in good health and CMV-seronegative. Both conserved end residues are part of each CDR3. Fields, in order: J gene, V gene, D gene, clone size, CDR3 DNA, CDR3 protein. A D gene is named only where the DNA matches it firmly. The size of a clone is reported for some rows only, either as once, few or many, or as a class for expanded clones.

TRBJ2-7 TRBV11-3 TRBD2 . TGTGCCAGCAGCTTAGGGACTAGCGGATACGAGCAGTACTTC CASSLGTSGYEQYF
TRBJ2-1 TRBV29-1 TRBD2 . TGCAGCGGCCGATCTAGCGGGAGTCCCCAACACAATGAGCAGTTCTTC CSGRSSGSPQHNEQFF
TRBJ1-1 TRBV6-5 . . TGTGCCAGCAGTTCGCACAGGGTGAGGGACACTGAAGCTTTCTTT CASSSHRVRDTEAFF
TRBJ1-4 TRBV2 . few TGTGCCAGCAGCCCGACAGTTACTAATGAAAAACTGTTTTTT CASSPTVTNEKLFF
TRBJ2-7 TRBV6-1 . once TGTGCCAGCAGTGAAGGGAGGGCTGTCTACGAGCAGTACTTC CASSEGRAVYEQYF
TRBJ1-4 TRBV6-6 . . TGTGCCAGCAGTAGAGGAGAGGGTTCGGAGGAAAAACTGTTTTTT CASSRGEGSEEKLFF
TRBJ1-5 TRBV6-1 . . TGTGCCAGCAGTGAACTAGAGACCAGCCCCCAGCATTTT CASSELETSPQHF
TRBJ2-1 TRBV6-5 . few TGTGCCAGCACTCGAGTCCAGGGAGGAAATGAGCAGTTCTTC CASTRVQGGNEQFF
TRBJ2-3 TRBV18 . . TGTGCCAGCTCACCAGGGCAGGGGTCAGATACGCAGTATTTT CASSPGQGSDTQYF
TRBJ2-2 TRBV5-5 TRBD2 . TGTGCCAGCAGCCCCGGGACTAGCGGTTTTAACACCGGGGAGCTGTTTTTT CASSPGTSGFNTGELFF
TRBJ2-1 TRBV5-1 TRBD1 . TGCGCCAGCAGTCCGAGACCTTTAACAGGGGGCACCTACAATGAGCAGTTCTTC CASSPRPLTGGTYNEQFF
TRBJ2-3 TRBV9 . . TGTGCCAGCAGCGTAGCTCCGGTTAGCACAGATACGCAGTATTTT CASSVAPVSTDTQYF
TRBJ1-1 TRBV7-9 . few TGTGCCAGCAGCCAAAGCGAAATTGAAGCTTTCTTT CASSQSEIEAFF